Following are 22 T cell receptor beta chains from one sample sequenced in a study of T-cell memory formation after mild COVID-19. TCRdb passed the 5' RACE reads through MiXCR, listing each CDR3 protein once. This table holds 550,000 to 700,000 distinct CDR3 sequences, roughly 17% found once. Source material: PBMCs or a T cell subset sorted from them (not recorded which). Every receptor here comes from an adult woman who had mild COVID-19 (a few samples of this study predate the infection). Cell type and time point are not known.

This clonotype has ten or more counts. The V gene is TRBV12-3 or TRBV12-4, the J gene TRBJ1-1; D unresolved. The CDR3 runs to 13 residues. V lost 2 bases and J 4 bases, leaving 8 bases between the germline ends. CDR3 in DNA: TGTGCCAGCAGTTTACGCCCCGGCACTGAAGCTTTCTTT. This codes for CASSLRPGTEAFF.

The chain joins TRBV5-4 to TRBJ1-1; D gene unclear. Deletions cut 2 bases from V and 0 bases from J, with 11 bases between. Per germline, CDR1 SGHNT and CDR2 YYREEE (reference sequence). The CDR3 contains 15 residues. CDR3 region: CASSFSSTLNTEAFF. DNA for the CDR3: TGTGCCAGCAGCTTTTCCTCAACTCTGAACACTGAAGCTTTCTTT.

The J gene is TRBJ2-7, the V gene TRBV29-1; 7 nucleotides line up with TRBD2. V lost 5 bases, J lost 4 bases, and 8 bases stayed unmatched. The CDR3 is made up of 13 amino acids. Germline loops: CDR1 SQVTM, CDR2 ANQGSEA. The DNA of the CDR3 is TGCAGCGTTACACCGGGGGGACGATACGAGCAGTACTTC. Protein sequence: CSVTPGGRYEQYF.

Only a few counts were recorded for this clonotype. The chain couples TRBV12-3 or TRBV12-4 to TRBJ1-1; no definite D call. There are 15 residues in the CDR3. Trimming pared 2 bases from V and 4 bases from J, leaving 14 bases between. CDR3: CASSLSEMGGTEAFF. The CDR3 DNA reads as TGTGCCAGCAGTTTATCTGAGATGGGAGGCACTGAAGCTTTCTTT.

The chain carries TRBV3-1 and TRBJ2-5; D is undetermined. V lost 0 bases and J 5 bases, leaving 7 bases between the germline ends. The CDR3 consists of 13 residues. Germline CDR1 is LGHDT and CDR2 is YNNKEL (reference sequence). The CDR3 sequence: CASSQEFDETQYF. In nucleotides, the CDR3 is TGTGCCAGCAGCCAAGAGTTTGACGAGACCCAGTACTTC.

This clonotype was counted a few times. The chain recombines TRBV11-2 with TRBJ2-2; 8 bases line up with TRBD2. CDR3 length equals 14 residues. From germline, CDR1 is SGHAT and CDR2 FQNNGV. Losses at the gene ends were 5 bases for V and 4 bases for J; bases not matched to a gene: 3. CDR3: CASSTGLGTGELFF. The CDR3 bases are TGTGCCAGCAGCACGGGACTAGGCACCGGGGAGCTGTTTTTT.

V gene TRBV7-9 combines with J gene TRBJ2-1; D is perhaps TRBD2 (5 bases). Deletions cut 1 base from V and 6 bases from J, with 7 bases between. There are 13 residues in the CDR3. Looked up from germline, CDR1 is SEHNR and CDR2 is FQNEAQ (reference sequence). The CDR3 sequence is CASSLVGSNEQFF. CDR3 nucleotide sequence: TGTGCCAGCAGCTTAGTAGGGAGCAATGAGCAGTTCTTC.

This clonotype was counted a few times. The CDR3 loop is CSVEVQQETQYF. DNA for the CDR3: TGCAGCGTTGAAGTACAACAAGAGACCCAGTACTTC. V gene TRBV29-1 combines with J gene TRBJ2-5, with no clear D. Germline CDR1 and CDR2: SQVTM and ANQGSEA. Trimming removed 1 base from V and 2 bases from J, with 5 bases in between. There are 12 residues in the CDR3.

This clonotype was recorded a few times. This chain links TRBV4-3 with TRBJ2-3, with D tentatively TRBD1 (6 bases). Germline V CDR1 and CDR2: LGHNA, YSLEER. The CDR3 contains 14 residues. V was shortened by 2 bases and J by 4 bases, with 10 bases between the two germline ends. The CDR3 nucleotides read TGCGCCAGCAGCCAAATTGAGGGGGCAGATACGCAGTATTTT. Encoded protein: CASSQIEGADTQYF.

This clonotype showed up many times. The junction departs from the called germline gene at one end, perhaps through a read error. This chain uses TRBV20-1 with TRBJ2-5; TRBD2 agrees at 8 bases. This CDR3 is built from 12 residues. CDR1 is DFQATT and CDR2 is SNEGSKA in the germline V gene (reference sequence). CDR3 DNA sequence: TGCAGTGCTAGTACACGCGGGGGGCGCCCCTTTTTC. Amino acids: CSASTRGGRPFF.

The J gene is TRBJ2-7, the V gene TRBV6-5, with a possible D match to TRBD1 (5 bases). Trimming removed 1 base at V and 3 bases at J, with 16 bases between. The CDR3 is 16 amino acids. Germline V lookup: CDR1 MNHEY, CDR2 SVGAGI. The CDR3 spells CASSYWVDSPYYEQYF. The CDR3 DNA reads as TGTGCCAGCAGTTACTGGGTTGACAGTCCTTACTACGAGCAGTACTTC.

In this sample, this clonotype turned up a few times. V is TRBV27 and J is TRBJ2-3; D remains unclear. The CDR3 contains 11 residues. V was pared by 3 bases and J by 7 bases, with 5 bases between. Germline values: CDR1 MNHEY, CDR2 SMNVEV (reference sequence). The CDR3: CASSLYNTQYF. CDR3 bases: TGTGCCAGCAGTTTGTATAATACGCAGTATTTT.

This clonotype was observed a few times. The rearrangement uses TRBV20-1 and TRBJ1-5; 7 bases are shared with TRBD1. CDR3 length: 15 amino acids. J lost 0 bases, V lost 4 bases, and 6 bases had no gene match. Germline V gene sequence: CDR1 DFQATT, CDR2 SNEGSKA (reference sequence). The CDR3 spells CSAKQGPYSNQPQHF. The CDR3 nucleotides are TGCAGTGCTAAACAGGGGCCTTATAGCAATCAGCCCCAGCATTTT.

In DNA, the CDR3 is TGTGCCAGCTCACCCGGGACAGGGGTTTGGGACAATGAGCAGTTCTTC. This translates into CASSPGTGVWDNEQFF. The rearrangement uses TRBV18 and TRBJ2-1, with TRBD1 matching over 10 bases. The V gene's germline CDR1 is KGHSH and CDR2 LQKENI. CDR3 length equals 16 residues. V lost 3 bases and J lost 5; bases outside the gene matches: 7.

The V call is TRBV4-1, the J call TRBJ1-2; D gene ambiguous. Deletions cut 4 bases from V and 4 bases from J, with 16 bases between. The CDR3 has 15 amino acids. Per germline, CDR1 MGHRA and CDR2 YSYEKL. This CDR3 is CASSPFGLVSYGYTF. CDR3 coding DNA: TGCGCCAGCAGCCCATTTGGGTTAGTCTCCTATGGCTACACCTTC.

The rearrangement links TRBV7-2 to TRBJ2-5; 10 bases are shared with TRBD1. J was trimmed by 1 base and V by 3 bases; bases with no gene match: 5. This CDR3 is built from 16 residues. Germline V gene data show CDR1 as SGHTA and CDR2 as FQGNSA. The CDR3 DNA sequence: TGTGCCAGCAGCTTCCGGGACAGGGGCTTCCAAGAGACCCAGTACTTC. Protein product: CASSFRDRGFQETQYF.

The gene calls are TRBV7-3 and TRBJ2-1; TRBD1 is a possible D gene (5 bases). Germline loops: CDR1 SGHTA, CDR2 FQGTGA. The ends were cut back, 3 bases at V and 7 bases at J, with 22 bases in the middle. CDR3 size: 17 residues. CDR3 sequence reads: CASSFRASRVSMNEQFF. The CDR3 DNA is TGTGCCAGCAGCTTCAGGGCCTCTAGGGTGTCGATGAATGAGCAGTTCTTC.

This clonotype was observed a handful of times. The chain joins TRBV20-1 to TRBJ2-1; 8 bases are a match to TRBD2. CDR3 size: 12 residues. The trim removed 6 bases at V and 6 bases at J, leaving 4 bases unmatched. Looked up from germline, CDR1 is DFQATT and CDR2 is SNEGSKA (reference sequence). The CDR3 sequence: CSAPGLVNEQFF. CDR3 DNA: TGCAGTGCCCCGGGACTAGTCAATGAGCAGTTCTTC.

This clonotype was observed a handful of times. CDR3 protein: CAWSPPIRYGTGELFF. As DNA, the CDR3 is TGTGCCTGGAGTCCACCCATCAGATATGGCACCGGGGAGCTGTTTTTT. The chain couples TRBV30 to TRBJ2-2; no clear D. Germline values: CDR1 GTSNPN, CDR2 SVGIG (reference sequence). The V and J ends lost 2 bases and 4 bases respectively, with 17 bases between them. The CDR3 extends over 16 amino acids.

The sample holds one count of this clonotype. This chain connects TRBV20-1 to TRBJ2-1; tentative D call: TRBD2 (5 bases). The CDR3 covers 15 residues. Trimming removed 0 bases at V and 4 bases at J, with 13 bases between. From germline, CDR1 is DFQATT and CDR2 SNEGSKA (reference sequence). The CDR3 sequence: CSARDKQRRYNEQFF. DNA for the CDR3: TGCAGTGCTAGAGATAAGCAGCGGCGTTACAATGAGCAGTTCTTC.

This chain uses TRBV11-3 with TRBJ1-6; 8 nucleotides match TRBD1. The CDR3 runs 18 residues. From germline, CDR1 is SGHNT and CDR2 YENEEA. J gave up 7 bases and V 5 bases, and 16 bases lay outside the gene matches. The CDR3 reads CASSRGTGSFAENSPLHF. The CDR3, as DNA: TGTGCCAGCAGCCGCGGGACAGGAAGTTTCGCCGAAAATTCACCCCTCCACTTT. Supplemented by reference TRBV11-3 and TRBJ1-6, the full variable domain reads EAGVVQSPRYKIIEKKQPVAFWCNPISGHNTLYWYLQNLGQGPELLIRYENEEAVDDSQLPKDRFSAERLKGVDSTLKIQPAELGDSAVYLCASSRGTGSFAENSPLHFGNGTRLTVT.

This rearrangement joins TRBV18 to TRBJ2-4; TRBD1 agrees at 11 bases. The CDR3 runs to 18 residues. Germline V gene data show CDR1 as KGHSH and CDR2 as LQKENI. Germline trimming cut 5 bases from V and 0 bases from J; bases unmatched to any gene: 9. CDR3 nucleotide sequence: TGTGCCAGCTCAGTCGGGACAGGGGGTCCCCTAGCCAAAAACATTCAGTACTTC. Its translation is CASSVGTGGPLAKNIQYF. The variable domain in full, with the rest retrieved from reference TRBV18 and TRBJ2-4, is NAGVMQNPRHLVRRRGQEARLRCSPMKGHSHVYWYRQLPEEGLKFMVYLQKENIIDESGMPKERFSAEFPKEGPSILRIQQVVRGDSAAYFCASSVGTGGPLAKNIQYFGAGTRLSVL.